This T cell receptor beta chain was identified during a study of early T cells in non-severe SARS-CoV-2 infection. TCRdb ran MiXCR on the 5' RACE reads and lists one entry per CDR3 protein. This table has approximately 75,000 distinct CDR3 sequences, about 4.9% appearing once. This clonotype showed up just once. The receptor's source is an adult who was a healthcare worker with PCR-confirmed SARS-CoV-2 infection or an uninfected control (not recorded which). The donor label of this sample is uncertain. The sequencing here drew on whole blood, taken at baseline.

The CDR3 is CASSETSGAGANVLTF. In nucleotides, the CDR3 is TGTGCCAGCAGTGAGACTAGCGGGGCTGGGGCCAACGTCCTGACTTTC. The chain uses TRBV6-1 and TRBJ2-6, with 11 bases fitting TRBD2. CDR3 size: 16 residues. The germline CDR1 and CDR2 sequences are MNHNS and SASEGT. The V gene end was trimmed by 3 bases and the J gene end by 2 bases; junction bases not matched to a gene: 0.